These 17 T cell receptor beta chains came from one sample sequenced in a study of blood T cell repertoires in COVID-19. Sequencing was performed with immunoSEQ multiplex PCR; in TCRdb, only in-frame clones are kept and a portion is missing. The sample includes around 240,000 clones, 80% to 90% of them seen just once. Sequencing used PBMCs or T cells enriched from blood (not recorded which). All receptors come from a woman aged 45-60 years who had recovered from COVID-19.

V usage is TRBV24-1 and J usage is TRBJ2-1, with 7 bases aligning to TRBD1. CDR1 and CDR2 (germline): KGHDR, SFDVKD. J gave up 4 bases and V 8 bases, and 10 bases lay outside the gene matches. The CDR3 is 15 residues long. The CDR3 region has the DNA TGTGCCACCACCCCCCTGAGGGACAGTTACAATGAGCAGTTCTTC. Protein product: CATTPLRDSYNEQFF.

The chain combines TRBV13 with TRBJ1-4; 7 bases agree with TRBD1. The CDR3 has 15 residues. Trimming removed 5 bases from V and 6 bases from J; junction bases left unmatched: 9. Per germline, CDR1 PRHDT and CDR2 FYEKMQ (reference sequence). In nucleotides, the CDR3 is TGTGCCAGCAGCGGCCGAGGGCAGGGGGATGAAAAACTGTTTTTT. It translates to CASSGRGQGDEKLFF.

The chain links TRBV28 to TRBJ2-5; 8 nucleotides agree with TRBD1. V was pared by 5 bases and J by 5 bases, with 7 bases of the junction left unmatched. The CDR3 is 14 residues long. Germline-derived CDR1 and CDR2 are MDHEN and SYDVKM. This CDR3 reads CASSIRQGMETQYF. CDR3 coding DNA: TGTGCCAGCAGTATAAGACAGGGGATGGAGACCCAGTACTTC.

The chain is built from TRBV27 and TRBJ1-2; TRBD1 is a possible D gene (5 bases). Germline V gene sequence: CDR1 MNHEY, CDR2 SMNVEV (reference sequence). This CDR3 contains 15 residues. V was cut by 6 bases and J by 5 bases, with 19 bases left in between. The CDR3 region is CASRPASRVWYGYTF. The CDR3 region has the DNA TGTGCCAGCAGGCCTGCCTCCAGGGTCTGGTATGGCTACACCTTC.

The V and J genes are TRBV2 and TRBJ1-3; D is perhaps TRBD1 (6 bases). V was trimmed by 8 bases and J by 4 bases, leaving 18 bases between them. This CDR3 is 15 amino acids long. Germline CDR1 is SNHLY and CDR2 is FYNNEI. CDR3 sequence: CASGSGQILGNTIYF. Here the CDR3 DNA reads TGTGCCAGCGGTTCCGGACAGATCCTAGGAAACACCATATATTTT.

This rearrangement joins TRBV18 to TRBJ2-3; no clear D gene. Germline V gene lookup returns CDR1 KGHSH and CDR2 LQKENI. This CDR3 contains 16 residues. Trimming removed 2 bases from V and 2 bases from J, with 14 bases in between. CDR3 amino acids: CASSPFSPTLTDTQYF. The CDR3 nucleotides read TGTGCCAGCTCACCATTTAGCCCGACTCTCACAGATACGCAGTATTTT.

The V and J genes are TRBV19 and TRBJ1-1; no definite D call. Germline V CDR1 and CDR2: LNHDA, SQIVND (reference sequence). CDR3 length: 12 amino acids. Trimming took off 11 bases at V and 5 bases at J, with 15 bases between the two ends. CDR3 sequence reads: CAPVSPRTEAFF. The CDR3 nucleotides read TGTGCCCCCGTCAGCCCCAGGACTGAAGCTTTCTTT.

The chain joins TRBV7-3 to TRBJ2-1; 10 nucleotides align to TRBD2. From germline, CDR1 is SGHTA and CDR2 FQGTGA. The J segment lost 8 bases and the V segment lost 4 bases, leaving 14 bases of the junction unmatched. CDR3 size: 17 residues. CDR3 coding DNA: TGTGCCAGCAGCTGGGGGTCCGGGACTAGCGAATTTGATGAGCAGTTCTTC. It is translated as CASSWGSGTSEFDEQFF.

The chain recombines TRBV4-2 with TRBJ2-3; TRBD2 matches at 12 bases. Germline loops: CDR1 LGHNA, CDR2 YNFKEQ. The CDR3 totals 16 residues. V shed 3 bases, J shed 4 bases, and the junction held 5 bases outside the gene matches. This chain's CDR3 is CASSQTSGSGSDTQYF. The CDR3 DNA reads TGTGCCAGCAGCCAGACTAGCGGGAGTGGGTCAGATACGCAGTATTTT.

This chain links TRBV18 with TRBJ2-7, with 9 bases identical to TRBD1. The CDR3 contains 14 residues. V lost 3 bases and J lost 4; bases outside the gene matches: 4. Germline V gives CDR1 KGHSH, CDR2 LQKENI. The CDR3 bases are TGTGCCAGCTCACCCCGGACAGGGGCTTACGAGCAGTACTTC. Translated, it gives CASSPRTGAYEQYF.

This clone was detected once. The rearrangement joins TRBV9 to TRBJ2-3, with TRBD2 as a possible D gene (6 bases). V was cut by 0 bases and J by 0 bases, with 8 bases left in between. Germline CDR1 SGDLS, CDR2 YYNGEE. The CDR3 is made up of 15 amino acids. The CDR3 region is CASSVAGRSTDTQYF. Here the CDR3 DNA reads TGTGCCAGCAGCGTAGCCGGGAGAAGCACAGATACGCAGTATTTT.

This clone was counted once. The chain recombines TRBV5-1 with TRBJ2-5, with D maybe TRBD1 (6 bases). The CDR3 has 13 amino acids. The V gene's germline CDR1 is SGHRS and CDR2 YFSETQ. V shed 6 bases and J shed 2 bases, with 11 bases lying between them. The CDR3 DNA reads as TGCGCCAGCAAAGTGCAGGGGCAAGAGACCCAGTACTTC. Translation gives CASKVQGQETQYF.

This clone was found once. The chain employs TRBV2 and TRBJ1-2; 7 bases agree with TRBD1. Germline-derived CDR1 and CDR2 are SNHLY and FYNNEI. With 8 bases clipped from V and 7 bases from J, the junction kept 16 bases outside the gene matches. The CDR3 covers 15 residues. CDR3 DNA: TGTGCCAGCGGATCACAAGTAGGGGGCGAGCTTGGCTACACCTTC. The encoded protein is CASGSQVGGELGYTF.

The chain uses TRBV6-5 and TRBJ1-2; the D is unclear. V shed 5 bases and J shed 5 bases, with 18 bases lying between them. The CDR3 contains 15 residues. The germline CDR1 and CDR2 sequences are MNHEY and SVGAGI. DNA for the CDR3: TGTGCCAGCAGTCAGGTTCTCTGGTCCCATTATGGCTACACCTTC. Translating gives CASSQVLWSHYGYTF.

This chain connects TRBV11-2 to TRBJ1-5; tentative D call: TRBD1 (5 bases). CDR1 and CDR2 (germline): SGHAT, FQNNGV. With 5 bases removed from V and 5 bases from J, the gap between germline ends came to 22 bases. The CDR3 is 17 amino acids. CDR3 coding DNA: TGTGCCAGCAGCCCTCGCCCGGGGAGGGGAAGATATCAGCCCCAGCATTTT. It encodes CASSPRPGRGRYQPQHF.

The CDR3 DNA reads as TGTGCCAGCAGCTTATCCGGGACAGGGGGACGACCCCTCCACTTT. Its protein product is CASSLSGTGGRPLHF. V gene TRBV5-6 combines with J gene TRBJ1-6, with TRBD1 matching over 11 bases. The CDR3 sequence is 15 residues long. Trimming took 2 bases from V and 12 from J; bases not matched to a gene: 7. Per the germline V gene, CDR1 is SGHDT and CDR2 is YYEEEE.

The rearrangement joins TRBV5-1 to TRBJ2-5, with 14 bases fitting TRBD2. The CDR3 runs to 19 residues. Germline lookup yields CDR1 SGHRS and CDR2 YFSETQ. Unmatched junction bases numbered 11, after V lost 0 bases and J lost 4 bases. CDR3 in amino acids: CASSLDPGTSGSFVETQYF. CDR3 DNA: TGCGCCAGCAGCTTGGATCCCGGGACTAGCGGGAGCTTTGTAGAGACCCAGTACTTC.